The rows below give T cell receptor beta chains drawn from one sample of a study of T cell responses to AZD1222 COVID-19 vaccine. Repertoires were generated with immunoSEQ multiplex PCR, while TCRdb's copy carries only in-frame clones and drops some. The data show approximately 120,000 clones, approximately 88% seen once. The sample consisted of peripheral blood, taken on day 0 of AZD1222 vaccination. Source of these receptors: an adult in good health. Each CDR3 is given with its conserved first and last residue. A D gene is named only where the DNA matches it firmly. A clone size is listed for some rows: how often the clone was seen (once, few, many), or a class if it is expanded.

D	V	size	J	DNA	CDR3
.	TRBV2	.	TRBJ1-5	TGTGCCAGCAGATCTACTGAGATACGCCAGCATTTT	CASRSTEIRQHF
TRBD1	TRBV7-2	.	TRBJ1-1	TGTGCCAGCAGCTCCCCGGACAGGGTCCTGGCTTTCTTT	CASSSPDRVLAFF
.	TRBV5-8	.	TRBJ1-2	TGTGCCAGCAGCTTGTCGGGGGGCTATGGCTACACCTTC	CASSLSGGYGYTF
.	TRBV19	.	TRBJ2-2	TGTGCCAGTAGTATATACGGGGAGCTGTTTTTT	CASSIYGELFF
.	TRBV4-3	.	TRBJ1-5	TGCGCCAGCAGCCAAGCCCTGGGGGAGGGCAATCAGCCCCAGCATTTT	CASSQALGEGNQPQHF
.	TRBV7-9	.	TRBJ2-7	TGTGCCAGCAGCCTAGGTATGACCTACGAGCAGTACTTC	CASSLGMTYEQYF
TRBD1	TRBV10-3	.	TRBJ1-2	TGTGCCATCAGGGCAACAGGGGGCTCTACCTATGGCTACACCTTC	CAIRATGGSTYGYTF
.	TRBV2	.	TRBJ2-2	TGTGCCAGCAGTGAATCAGGGAATATGAACACCGGGGAGCTGTTTTTT	CASSESGNMNTGELFF
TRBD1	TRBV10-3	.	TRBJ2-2	TGTGCCATCAGTCCCGGGACAGGGGCGAACACCGGGGAGCTGTTTTTT	CAISPGTGANTGELFF
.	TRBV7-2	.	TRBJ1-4	TGTGCCAGCAGCTTATGGAGGGGAGATGAAAAACTGTTTTTT	CASSLWRGDEKLFF
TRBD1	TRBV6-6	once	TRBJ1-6	TGTGCCAGCAGTAGGACAGGGGGTAATTCACCCCTCCACTTT	CASSRTGGNSPLHF
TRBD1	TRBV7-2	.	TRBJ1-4	TGTGCCAGCAGAGGAGACAGGGTGACGGAAAAACTGTTTTTT	CASRGDRVTEKLFF
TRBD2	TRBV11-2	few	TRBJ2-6	TGTGCCAGCACCTCGCCCCGCGGGGGGGGAACCTCTGGGGCCAACGTCCTGACTTTC	CASTSPRGGGTSGANVLTF
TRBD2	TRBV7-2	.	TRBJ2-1	TGTGCCAGCAGCTTAGCAGCCCTAGCGGGAGGTTTAGGTTACAATGAGCAGTTCTTC	CASSLAALAGGLGYNEQFF
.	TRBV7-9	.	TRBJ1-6	TGTGCCAGCAGCTCATATCAGGGTTGGTATTCACCCCTCCACTTT	CASSSYQGWYSPLHF
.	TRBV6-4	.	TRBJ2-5	TGTGCCAGCCCCCTCCTCGGGGCCTTAGCGGACCACTTGGGAAAGACCCAGTACTTC	CASPLLGALADHLGKTQYF
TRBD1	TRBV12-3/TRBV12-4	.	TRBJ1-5	TGTGCCAGCACGGCAGGGGGCGATCAGCCCCAGCATTTT	CASTAGGDQPQHF
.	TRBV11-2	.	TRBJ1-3	TGTGCCAGCAGCTTAGGGCAGACCTCTGGAAACACCATATATTTT	CASSLGQTSGNTIYF